The 26 T cell receptor beta chains below were found in one sample sequenced in a study of blood T cell repertoires in COVID-19. Measured with immunoSEQ multiplex PCR; TCRdb has only the in-frame clones, and not every one. The sample shows 90,000 to 100,000 clones, less than 90% of them seen only once. The sequencing input was peripheral blood. The receptor source for this set is a man at least 80 years old with acute or convalescent COVID-19.

The rearrangement links TRBV5-5 to TRBJ2-7; 7 bases map to TRBD1. V lost 0 bases, J lost 3 bases, and 12 bases stayed unmatched. The CDR3 has 17 residues. CDR1 SGHKS and CDR2 YYEKEE come from the germline V gene (reference sequence). CDR3 sequence reads: CASSLAGRGQLSYEQYF. The DNA for the CDR3 is TGTGCCAGCAGCTTGGCAGGCCGGGGACAGCTGAGCTACGAGCAGTACTTC.

The V gene is TRBV7-2, the J gene TRBJ1-5; D is possibly TRBD1 (6 bases). The V and J ends lost 4 bases and 5 bases respectively, with 15 bases between them. Germline-derived CDR1 and CDR2 are SGHTA and FQGNSA. CDR3 length: 15 amino acids. The CDR3 reads CASSWRQGRDQPQHF. CDR3 bases: TGTGCCAGCAGCTGGCGGCAGGGGAGAGATCAGCCCCAGCATTTT. The full variable domain, rest sourced from reference TRBV7-2 and TRBJ1-5, is GAGVSQSPSNKVTEKGKDVELRCDPISGHTALYWYRQSLGQGLEFLIYFQGNSAPDKSGLPSDRFSAERTGGSVSTLTIQRTQQEDSAVYLCASSWRQGRDQPQHFGDGTRLSIL.

The chain joins TRBV7-9 to TRBJ2-7; 8 nucleotides line up with TRBD1. The junction had 11 bases not matched to a gene; V was cut back by 3 bases and J by 4 bases. Germline CDR1 is SEHNR and CDR2 is FQNEAQ (reference sequence). The CDR3 is 16 amino acids. CDR3 in amino acids: CASSLYLTGAVYEQYF. CDR3 in DNA: TGTGCCAGCAGCTTGTACCTGACAGGGGCCGTATACGAGCAGTACTTC.

There are a few counts of this clone. The genes are TRBV9 and TRBJ2-7; TRBD1 might be the D (8 bases). Germline-derived CDR1 and CDR2 are SGDLS and YYNGEE. This CDR3 comprises 14 residues. Trimming took off 3 bases at V and 7 bases at J, with 17 bases between the two ends. This chain's CDR3 is CASSGSTGEGEQYF. In nucleotides, the CDR3 is TGTGCCAGCAGCGGATCGACAGGGGAGGGAGAGCAGTACTTC. Drawing the rest from reference TRBV9 and TRBJ2-7, the complete variable domain is DSGVTQTPKHLITATGQRVTLRCSPRSGDLSVYWYQQSLDQGLQFLIQYYNGEERAKGNILERFSAQQFPDLHSELNLSSLELGDSALYFCASSGSTGEGEQYFGPGTRLTVT.

The rearrangement links TRBV7-3 to TRBJ2-2; the D gene is possibly TRBD2 (6 bases). The V gene's germline CDR1 is SGHTA and CDR2 FQGTGA. V dropped 5 bases and J dropped 4 bases, with 17 bases sitting between them. There are 16 residues in the CDR3. In DNA form, the CDR3 reads TGTGCCAGCAGCCCGGTGCCCGGGAGAACCACCGGGGAGCTGTTTTTT. Residues: CASSPVPGRTTGELFF.

The rearrangement links TRBV28 to TRBJ2-3; weak D call: TRBD2 (5 bases). This CDR3 has 15 amino acids. V was trimmed by 5 bases and J by 2 bases, leaving 14 bases between them. Germline CDR1 reads MDHEN; CDR2 reads SYDVKM. The CDR3 loop reads CASSPYTSYTDTQYF. Written as DNA, the CDR3 is TGTGCCAGCAGTCCCTATACTAGTTACACAGATACGCAGTATTTT.

The genes are TRBV9 and TRBJ2-3; maybe TRBD2 (6 bases). The V end lost 2 bases, the J end lost 4 bases, and 14 bases lay between the germline ends. The V gene's germline CDR1 is SGDLS and CDR2 YYNGEE. The CDR3 is 15 residues long. The CDR3 protein is CASSVSPLASDTQYF. The CDR3 nucleotides are TGTGCCAGCAGCGTGAGCCCACTAGCATCAGATACGCAGTATTTT.

The rearrangement joins TRBV6-2 or TRBV6-3 to TRBJ1-1; D remains unclear. Germline CDR1 is MNHEY and CDR2 is SVGEGT. The CDR3 loop spans 17 amino acids. Deletions cut 6 bases from V and 1 base from J, with 21 bases between. The CDR3 spells CASSPNPVRGRNTEAFF. In DNA form, the CDR3 reads TGTGCCAGCAGCCCTAACCCGGTCAGAGGCAGGAACACTGAAGCTTTCTTT.

The chain links TRBV18 to TRBJ1-2, with D uncertain. Germline-derived CDR1 and CDR2 are KGHSH and LQKENI. The CDR3 has 13 residues. Trimming took off 3 bases at V and 5 bases at J, with 10 bases between the two ends. The DNA of the CDR3 is TGTGCCAGCTCACCTTGGCAGGATTATGGCTACACCTTC. Translating gives CASSPWQDYGYTF.

The chain links TRBV2 to TRBJ1-2; TRBD1 is a possible D gene (5 bases). Trimming pared 1 base from V and 4 bases from J, leaving 16 bases between. Germline V gene lookup returns CDR1 SNHLY and CDR2 FYNNEI. The CDR3 is 16 residues long. CDR3 bases: TGTGCCAGCAGTGAAGGGGGTAGGACACCCATCTATGGCTACACCTTC. It yields the protein CASSEGGRTPIYGYTF.

The J gene is TRBJ2-7, the V gene TRBV7-3; weak D call: TRBD1 (7 bases). V was cut by 10 bases and J by 2 bases, with 18 bases left in between. The CDR3 spans 14 residues. Germline V CDR1 and CDR2: SGHTA, FQGTGA. The CDR3: CATHWTGGTYEQYF. CDR3 coding DNA: TGTGCCACCCACTGGACAGGAGGGACCTACGAGCAGTACTTC.

The chain joins TRBV21-1 to TRBJ2-7; TRBD2 reflects the table's D call only, with no check against the DNA. TRBV21-1 is an annotated pseudogene. This CDR3 has 14 residues. CDR3 DNA: TGTGCCAGCAGCAAGGTCGCGGGGAGCTACGAGCAGTACTTC. Translated: CASSKVAGSYEQYF.

The chain is built from TRBV28 and TRBJ2-7, with 9 bases matching TRBD2. Germline CDR1 is MDHEN and CDR2 is SYDVKM. Unmatched junction bases numbered 11, after V lost 6 bases and J lost 2 bases. The CDR3 is made up of 16 amino acids. Here the CDR3 DNA reads TGTGCCAGCAGCCATAGCGGGAGTACTACTGCCTACGAGCAGTACTTC. Amino acid sequence: CASSHSGSTTAYEQYF.

The chain joins TRBV5-4 to TRBJ2-3, with D perhaps TRBD1 (6 bases). This CDR3 region has 15 residues. Deletions cut 4 bases from V and 0 bases from J, with 12 bases between. From germline, CDR1 is SGHNT and CDR2 YYREEE (reference sequence). The CDR3 nucleotides are TGTGCCAGCAGCACGCGGACAGCTAGCACAGATACGCAGTATTTT. Translating gives CASSTRTASTDTQYF.

This clone was seen once. The gene calls are TRBV5-1 and TRBJ1-4; 8 bases fit TRBD1. The CDR3 runs to 15 residues. Germline CDR1 and CDR2: SGHRS and YFSETQ. The trim removed 4 bases at V and 0 bases at J, leaving 2 bases unmatched. CDR3 protein: CASSVDRATNEKLFF. The CDR3 coding sequence is TGCGCCAGCAGCGTGGACAGGGCAACTAATGAAAAACTGTTTTTT.

This clone was found a few times. This sequence joins TRBV19 and TRBJ2-4, with 7 bases identical to TRBD2. Trimming removed 4 bases from V and 4 bases from J; junction bases left unmatched: 7. There are 15 residues in the CDR3. Germline CDR1 LNHDA, CDR2 SQIVND (reference sequence). CDR3 bases: TGTGCCAGTAGTACTTCGTGGGGGGGAAAAAACATTCAGTACTTC. Translated: CASSTSWGGKNIQYF. Full variable domain (outside the CDR3, taken from reference TRBV19 and TRBJ2-4): DGGITQSPKYLFRKEGQNVTLSCEQNLNHDAMYWYRQDPGQGLRLIYYSQIVNDFQKGDIAEGYSVSREKKESFPLTVTSAQKNPTAFYLCASSTSWGGKNIQYFGAGTRLSVL.

The rearrangement uses TRBV19 and TRBJ1-5; D unclear. V lost 9 bases and J 5 bases, leaving 20 bases between the germline ends. Germline V gene lookup returns CDR1 LNHDA and CDR2 SQIVND (reference sequence). The CDR3 contains 15 residues. CDR3 sequence: CASARTPSRDQPQHF. The DNA of the CDR3 is TGTGCCAGCGCCAGGACTCCATCGAGGGATCAGCCCCAGCATTTT. The full variable domain, its missing parts supplied by reference TRBV19 and TRBJ1-5, is DGGITQSPKYLFRKEGQNVTLSCEQNLNHDAMYWYRQDPGQGLRLIYYSQIVNDFQKGDIAEGYSVSREKKESFPLTVTSAQKNPTAFYLCASARTPSRDQPQHFGDGTRLSIL.

V usage is TRBV24-1 and J usage is TRBJ2-4; 8 bases align to TRBD1. Trimming removed 6 bases from V and 9 bases from J; junction bases left unmatched: 3. CDR1 KGHDR and CDR2 SFDVKD come from the germline V gene. This CDR3 contains 12 residues. CDR3 nucleotides: TGTGCCACCAGTCCCGGACAGGGCATTCAGTACTTC. It is translated as CATSPGQGIQYF.

The V gene is TRBV30, the J gene TRBJ1-1; D possibly corresponds to TRBD1 (6 bases). Trimming took 1 base from V and 3 from J, leaving 15 bases between them. This CDR3 has 15 residues. The germline V gene encodes CDR1 GTSNPN and CDR2 SVGIG (reference sequence). CDR3 protein: CAWSANPGVYTEAFF. CDR3 bases: TGTGCCTGGAGTGCTAACCCAGGGGTGTACACTGAAGCTTTCTTT.

The chain recombines TRBV18 with TRBJ1-5, with D maybe TRBD1 (5 bases). Germline V gives CDR1 KGHSH, CDR2 LQKENI. The CDR3 spans 13 residues. V lost 6 bases to trimming and J lost 4 bases, with 10 bases between them. The CDR3 sequence is CASSWGGNQPQHF. CDR3 bases: TGTGCCAGCTCCTGGGGGGGAAATCAGCCCCAGCATTTT.

This clone was detected only once. This chain links TRBV2 with TRBJ2-1; D gene ambiguous. Trimming stripped 4 bases from V and 8 bases from J, with 6 bases between. The CDR3 is 11 amino acids. Germline V CDR1 and CDR2: SNHLY, FYNNEI. The CDR3 sequence: CASSVFDEQFF. The DNA of the CDR3 is TGTGCCAGCAGTGTTTTCGATGAGCAGTTCTTC.

The chain joins TRBV9 to TRBJ2-6; D remains unclear. Looked up from germline, CDR1 is SGDLS and CDR2 is YYNGEE. This CDR3 has 15 amino acids. V dropped 3 bases and J dropped 4 bases, with 11 bases sitting between them. The CDR3 region is CASSGHPIGANVLTF. The CDR3 nucleotides read TGTGCCAGCAGCGGACACCCCATAGGGGCCAACGTCCTGACTTTC.

This clone has more than one count but fewer than ten. The rearrangement links TRBV5-4 to TRBJ2-7, with TRBD1 as a possible D gene (6 bases). Per the germline V gene, CDR1 is SGHNT and CDR2 is YYREEE (reference sequence). The CDR3 has 14 amino acids. V lost 0 bases and J lost 1, with 8 bases in between. In DNA, the CDR3 is TGTGCCAGCAGCTTGGGTCAGGGGTCCTACGAGCAGTACTTC. Residues: CASSLGQGSYEQYF.

The chain links TRBV4-1 to TRBJ2-1; TRBD2 might be the D (6 bases). The CDR3 totals 15 residues. CDR1 and CDR2 from the germline V gene are MGHRA and YSYEKL. Trimming shortened V by 5 bases and J by 8 bases, and 19 bases separated the two germline ends. The CDR3 loop is CASSGPAGGVHEQFF. The CDR3 DNA follows: TGCGCCAGCAGCGGCCCGGCCGGAGGGGTCCATGAGCAGTTCTTC.

The chain employs TRBV28 and TRBJ1-1; D unclear. V shed 5 bases and J shed 1 base, with 11 bases lying between them. Germline loops: CDR1 MDHEN, CDR2 SYDVKM. This CDR3 is built from 14 residues. CDR3 nucleotides: TGTGCCAGCAGTCGAGGTGGAAAGAACACTGAAGCTTTCTTT. Translated, it gives CASSRGGKNTEAFF.

This chain connects TRBV19 to TRBJ1-4, with 7 bases that match TRBD1. V was pared by 4 bases and J by 8 bases, with 13 bases of the junction left unmatched. The CDR3 runs to 16 residues. Germline loops: CDR1 LNHDA, CDR2 SQIVND (reference sequence). As DNA, the CDR3 is TGTGCCAGTAGTACACGCGACAGGGCGGCTCCCGAAAAACTGTTTTTT. This codes for CASSTRDRAAPEKLFF.